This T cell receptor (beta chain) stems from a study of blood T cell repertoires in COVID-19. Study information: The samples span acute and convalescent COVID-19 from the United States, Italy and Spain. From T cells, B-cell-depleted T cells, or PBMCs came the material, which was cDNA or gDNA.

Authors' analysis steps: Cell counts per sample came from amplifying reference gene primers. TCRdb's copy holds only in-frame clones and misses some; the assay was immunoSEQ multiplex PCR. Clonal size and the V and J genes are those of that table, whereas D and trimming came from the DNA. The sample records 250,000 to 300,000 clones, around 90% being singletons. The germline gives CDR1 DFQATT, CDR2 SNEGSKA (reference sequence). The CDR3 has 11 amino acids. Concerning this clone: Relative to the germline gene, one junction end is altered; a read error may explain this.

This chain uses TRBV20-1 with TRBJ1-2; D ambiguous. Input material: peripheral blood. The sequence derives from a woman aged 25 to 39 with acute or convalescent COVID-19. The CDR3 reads CSAREQIGWAF. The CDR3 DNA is TGCAGTGCTCGGGAACAGATCGGTTGGGCCTTC.